Sequencing of this TCR beta chain was carried out in a study of a mutant IDH1 vaccine in newly diagnosed glioma. Whole-study findings and limits: Immune responses induced by vaccination arose in just under 95% of the patients. Alterations occurring in top peripheral T cell clonotypes seemed unrelated to pseudoprogression.

Concerning this clone itself: Its cognate antigen is unknown.

The protocol was immunoSEQ multiplex PCR, while the TCRdb copy is restricted to in-frame clones and leaves out a portion. The sample lists approximately 52,000 clones, over 75% seen once, with roughly 5% in the top ten. As for time point: week 47, end of study. Each dose delivered 300 ug of mutant IDH1 20-mer peptide subcutaneously with imiquimod. The CDR3 contains 16 residues. The germline V gene has CDR1 SGHRS and CDR2 YFSETQ. Between the trimmed V and J ends, which lost 4 bases and 1 base, there was a span of 16 bases. The V and J genes are TRBV5-1 and TRBJ2-3; tentative D call: TRBD2 (6 bases). The origin of this receptor is a woman between 40 and 50 years old with glioma. Some clones in this sample may be carry-over from other donors' samples. This material consisted of PBMCs, taken from a glioma patient whose treatment included an IDH1 peptide vaccine. The CDR3 reads CASSPPTSRGTDTQYF. CDR3 nucleotides: TGCGCCAGCAGCCCTCCCACTAGCCGGGGCACAGATACGCAGTATTTT.